The 9 T cell receptor beta chains listed next were all sequenced from one sample in a study of blood T cell repertoires in COVID-19. Generated by immunoSEQ multiplex PCR, the TCRdb table keeps only in-frame clones and is missing some. The sample has about 350,000 clones, roughly 89% seen once. Input material: peripheral blood. The source of these receptors is a woman between 55 and 75 years old with COVID-19, enrolled during active disease.

V gene TRBV7-2 combines with J gene TRBJ1-3, with D tentatively TRBD1 (5 bases). The CDR3 runs 15 residues. CDR1 is SGHTA, CDR2 FQGNSA, per germline. V was shortened by 3 bases and J by 2 bases, with 11 bases between the two germline ends. CDR3 protein: CASSLGAGTGNTIYF. The CDR3 DNA follows: TGTGCCAGCAGCTTGGGCGCAGGGACTGGAAACACCATATATTTT.

This rearrangement joins TRBV19 to TRBJ2-5; 10 nucleotides match TRBD2. CDR3 length: 15 residues. Unmatched junction bases numbered 6, after V lost 4 bases and J lost 4 bases. Germline CDR1 LNHDA, CDR2 SQIVND (reference sequence). The DNA for the CDR3 is TGTGCCAGTAGTACACTAGCGGGGAAGGCAGAGACCCAGTACTTC. This sequence encodes CASSTLAGKAETQYF.

This chain connects TRBV7-9 to TRBJ2-7; a possible D gene is TRBD2 (5 bases). The CDR3 consists of 15 residues. Trimming pared 2 bases from V and 2 bases from J, leaving 13 bases between. Germline V gene data show CDR1 as SEHNR and CDR2 as FQNEAQ (reference sequence). Here the CDR3 reads CASSLSGWGAYEQYF. The CDR3 coding sequence is TGTGCCAGCAGCTTATCTGGGTGGGGAGCCTACGAGCAGTACTTC.

J is TRBJ1-5 and V is TRBV30; 9 bases are a match to TRBD1. With V trimmed by 3 bases and J by 3 bases, 9 bases remained unmatched. Germline lookup yields CDR1 GTSNPN and CDR2 SVGIG (reference sequence). There are 16 residues in the CDR3. Here the CDR3 DNA reads TGTGCCTGGAGCCACCGGACAGGGGCGATCAATCAGCCCCAGCATTTT. Its protein is CAWSHRTGAINQPQHF.

V is TRBV5-5 and J is TRBJ1-3, with 7 nucleotides matching TRBD1. V lost 1 base and J lost 1; bases outside the gene matches: 5. Germline V gene data show CDR1 as SGHKS and CDR2 as YYEKEE (reference sequence). CDR3 length: 16 amino acids. The CDR3 sequence: CASSLRTGVSGNTIYF. For the CDR3, the DNA is TGTGCCAGCAGCTTGAGAACAGGGGTTTCTGGAAACACCATATATTTT.

This rearrangement joins TRBV6-5 to TRBJ1-2; 8 bases line up with TRBD1. Germline V gene lookup returns CDR1 MNHEY and CDR2 SVGAGI. Losses at the gene ends were 2 bases for V and 8 bases for J; bases not matched to a gene: 10. The CDR3 is 15 amino acids. CDR3 in amino acids: CASSYDPNRGYGYTF. The CDR3 DNA sequence: TGTGCCAGCAGTTACGACCCCAACAGGGGGTACGGCTACACCTTC.

The chain couples TRBV7-3 to TRBJ2-1; TRBD2 agrees at 8 bases. Per the germline V gene, CDR1 is SGHTA and CDR2 is FQGTGA. This CDR3 is built from 15 residues. After removal of 1 base from V and 2 bases from J, the junction contained 1 base not matched to a gene. In nucleotides, the CDR3 is TGTGCCAGCAGCTTAAGCGGGGGGCCCTACAATGAGCAGTTCTTC. This sequence encodes CASSLSGGPYNEQFF.

V and J are TRBV10-3 and TRBJ2-5; D might be TRBD2 (5 bases). CDR3 length equals 15 residues. Germline CDR1 ENHRY, CDR2 SYGVKD. The germline V and J ends were trimmed by 3 bases and 5 bases, with 16 bases remaining between them. The CDR3 nucleotides are TGTGCCATCAGTGAAGGACTTCCCGGTTGGGAGACCCAGTACTTC. Protein sequence: CAISEGLPGWETQYF.

The table lists this clone with a count of one. The chain uses TRBV4-2 and TRBJ1-1, with TRBD1 identical over 7 bases. CDR1 and CDR2 from the germline V gene are LGHNA and YNFKEQ. V was pared by 2 bases and J by 3 bases, with 0 bases of the junction left unmatched. CDR3 size: 13 residues. This CDR3 is CASSQQGDTEAFF. CDR3 nucleotide sequence: TGTGCCAGCAGCCAACAGGGGGACACTGAAGCTTTCTTT.